This section outlines one TCR beta chain sequence together with its context. This clone was observed once. No cognate antigen has been identified for it. No qualities accompany the bases; no much larger clone lies one base away. Enrolling through a virtual design, the prospective study's participants ranged in age from roughly 18 to 89 years and lived across about two dozen United States geographic areas. To assign participants to cohorts, the prospective study relied on clinical history that participants themselves reported in a screening survey and a study questionnaire. ImmuneRACE Cohort 3 recovered participants were defined by two consecutive negative NP/OP PCR tests, healthcare professional clearance, or symptom resolution. Mobile phlebotomists in the prospective study collected whole blood, serum and a nasopharyngeal or oropharyngeal swab from every participant. Prospective study participants could optionally give additional blood draws and questionnaires over a 2-month period. Before DNA extraction, blood samples from the prospective study were shipped at room temperature or frozen.

The sample is drawn from a study of blood T cell repertoires in COVID-19 (TCRdb year 2020). General notes on the study: Samples from collaborators originated in the United States, Italy and Spain and spanned both the acute and convalescent phases of COVID-19. The prospective study material was composed of cDNA or gDNA derived from T cells, B-cell-depleted T cells, or PBMCs. The dataset comprised deeply sampled blood TCRbeta repertoires from subjects exposed to, actively infected with, or recovered from COVID-19. A freely available public database, intended as a resource for researchers studying the immune response to SARS-CoV-2, is where the repertoires were released. The samples were drawn from two sources: the first 160 participants of the ongoing ImmuneRACE study, and 1,000 to 1,500 subjects contributed by 6 global collaborators. A de-identified subject ID, COVID-19 status, age in years and sex were almost always included in the sample metadata. HLA class I and class II types, where available, came from metadata supplied by the sample provider rather than from assay-based typing.

TCRbeta CDR3 regions were amplified from genomic DNA by means of the immunoSEQ Assay, a bias-controlled multiplex PCR. Regarding the original processing steps: The number of nucleated cells in each sample was estimated by amplification of reference gene primers within the assay. To quantify the absolute abundance of each unique TCRbeta CDR3 rearrangement, sequence reads were collapsed and filtered. Productive Simpson clonality was computed per sample as the square root of Simpson's diversity index over productive rearrangements. TCRdb took this table from immuneACCESS and kept in-frame rearrangements with V and J called. Such tables lack part of the clones; where checked against another copy, unresolved V genes explain under half of the gap, and the rest is unexplained. V and J calls and clone size are copied from that table; D and trimming were computed from the DNA. The sample records hundreds of thousands of clones, more than 90% of which are singletons. The ten largest clones add up to 2.6% of the sample.

CDR1 is given as SGDLS and CDR2 as YYNGEE, both from the germline V gene. V lost 3 bases and J lost 1 base; the stretch between them is 5 bases long. There are 14 amino acids in the CDR3, from cysteine to phenylalanine inclusive. Left in the record is the CDR3 DNA by itself, 42 bases read in frame from the first base. Findings and caveats that apply to the study as a whole: How much clinical and demographic metadata was included differed by source and by participant, and the metadata was provided uncurated.

This receptor was obtained from a man in his fifties or sixties who had recovered from COVID-19. Material for sequencing was PBMCs or T cells enriched from blood (not recorded which). Recombination connected TRBV9 to TRBJ2-6; the D segment cannot be called with confidence. The nucleotide sequence reads TGTGCCAGCAGCGGAGTTTCTGGGGCCAACGTCCTGACTTTC. This is translated as CASSGVSGANVLTF.